The sequence of this T cell receptor beta chain was determined in a study of beta chain features in type 1 diabetes. Notes on the study in general: Moderate yet significant TCRB CDR3 shortening was seen in Type 1 diabetes patients in all four CD4+ subsets.

Expressed TCRB transcripts got sequenced, as all isolated RNA was reverse transcribed. Assay used: immunoSEQ multiplex PCR; TCRdb lists only in-frame clones, some missing. The sample carries around 100,000 clones, 25% to 35% recorded once. The length of the CDR3 is 15 residues. The V and J ends lost 3 bases and 6 bases, in that order; junction bases with no gene match: 7. CDR1 and CDR2 from the germline V gene are MDHEN and SYDVKM. Notes on this clone: What it recognizes is unknown.

The chain combines TRBV28 with TRBJ1-2, with 10 bases lining up with TRBD1. What was sequenced was central memory CD4+ T cells from blood. The clonotype originates from a woman between 18 and 29 years old with type 1 diabetes. CDR3 in amino acids: CASSFRQGALNGYTF. DNA for the CDR3: TGTGCCAGCAGTTTCAGACAGGGGGCGTTGAATGGCTACACCTTC.